This T cell receptor (beta chain) was retrieved from a study of CD8+ T cells in alopecia areata (dated by TCRdb to 2017 to 2018). Regarding the study in general: The treated patients, all with moderate-to-severe alopecia areata, were enrolled in an open-label pilot trial of oral tofacitinib given at 5 to 10 mg twice daily. Patients received tofacitinib for 6 to 18 months and were then followed off drug for 6 months to check for delayed response and recurrence. In treated patients, disease severity was measured using the SALT score, which gives the percentage of scalp surface area affected. High-throughput TCRbeta sequencing was used to examine T cell clonal expansion in alopecia areata in both the C3H/HeJ mouse model and human patients. On the human side, TCRbeta sequencing was run on scalp tissue and on sorted CD4+ and CD8+ peripheral blood T cells from healthy controls and from alopecia areata patients with either patchy or totalis/universalis disease. Tofacitinib-treated patients had biopsies at baseline and at 4 and 24 weeks of treatment, with a later scalp biopsy in several patients. Scalp clonality was compared among normal scalp (n=4), patchy alopecia areata scalp (n=8), and alopecia totalis/universalis scalp (n=8). RNA came from the PAXgene miRNA kit for fixed scalp, the miRNeasy kit for PBMCs, and the RNeasy kit for mouse skin. TCRbeta CDR3 regions were amplified by immunoSEQ multiplex PCR using 35 Vbeta forward and 13 Jbeta reverse primers. The paper's findings and limits, for the study overall: Many expanded lesional clones were found to persist in scalp and blood during tofacitinib treatment, and relapse after treatment cessation may be partly explained by this persistence. Scalp TCR repertoire analysis is complicated because resident alphabeta T cells in normal human skin are also sequenced, whereas mouse skin is dominated by gammadelta T cells. The treated cohort was small, with a single nonresponder, so links between baseline CD8+ expansion and response need larger studies. TCR sequences shared between patients were less clear than in mice, possibly partly because of HLA diversity in the patient population. Compared with normal scalp, lesional scalp had higher clonality and more expanded CD8+ clones, particularly in alopecia totalis/universalis, a pattern that suggests antigenic drive. Tofacitinib significantly decreased scalp clonality and the number of expanded CD8+ clones among the top 100 scalp clones.

Remarks on this clone: Its antigen remains unidentified. Base qualities are not at hand, and no much larger clone is one base apart.

The sample's treatment or condition, from its label and the paper: oral pan-JAK inhibitor, 5-10 mg twice daily. From alopecia areata patients, peripheral blood was collected along with lesional scalp punch biopsies. PBMCs were separated by density centrifugation and stained for CD3, CD4 and CD8, after which CD4+ and CD8+ T cells were sorted on a FACSAria. The CDR3 starts with the cysteine, ends with the phenylalanine, and has 18 residues. Of the read, only the CDR3 DNA is kept; its 54 bases are in frame from base 1. Sequences PRHDT (CDR1) and FYEKMQ (CDR2) are obtained from the germline V gene (reference sequence). Trimming costs V 6 bases and J 3 bases, and their ends lie 24 bases apart. To prepare the library, the immunoSEQ multiplex PCR assay was applied. To provide template for TCR sequencing, every sample had RNA extracted and reverse transcribed into cDNA. SuperScript III was used to make first-strand cDNA, primed with a 2:1 mix of oligo-dT and random hexamers. Amplification bias was assessed with a synthetic immune receptor repertoire, and residual bias was removed computationally. The authors' pipeline ran thus. Raw reads were preprocessed to remove errors, and CDR3 was defined by IMGT conventions from the conserved cysteine to phenylalanine. Clonality was calculated as 1 minus Shannon entropy normalized by log2 of the number of productive unique TCRs. Whether each scalp clone was CD4 or CD8 was inferred by checking scalp TCRbeta sequences against the CD4 and CD8 repertoires from sorted blood. As stored in TCRdb, this immuneACCESS dataset retains in-frame rearrangements with V and J assigned. A fraction of the clones does not appear; measured against another copy, unresolved V genes explain less than half of the discrepancy, and the remainder lacks a known reason. The V and J calls and the clone size are those of that table, but D and trimming were determined from the DNA. This sample lists approximately 210,000 clones; roughly three fifths were detected once. 0.95% to 1.5% of the sample is in the top ten clones.

The chain joins TRBV13 to TRBJ2-1, with TRBD2 as a weak D call on 7 bases. The sample here was CD4+ T cells sorted from blood, taken at approximately week 44, from a patient treated with tofacitinib. This receptor was identified in a human donor with alopecia areata. In nucleotide form, the sequence is TGTGCCAGCAGTCGTAGGAGGGGGGAGGCGGGAGTCTACAATGAGCAGTTCTTC. Translated, it reads CASSRRRGEAGVYNEQFF.